The source of this T cell receptor beta chain is a study of CD8+CD57+ T cells in acquired aplastic anemia. Study-level results: For CD8+ Simpson's diversity, patients and controls showed no significant difference.

Turning to this clonotype: Its antigen is unknown.

Genomic DNA constituted the template upon which TCR beta VDJ and CDR3 profiling was performed. TCRdb processed the reads anew with MiXCR; each CDR3 protein has one entry. The table lists 150,000 to 160,000 distinct CDR3 sequences, about 48% of them singletons. Germline loops: CDR1 SGHVS, CDR2 FQNEAQ. Trimming removed 4 bases at V and 2 bases at J, with 10 bases between. CDR3 length: 14 amino acids. Patients included in sequencing had previously demonstrated CD8+CD57+ cell expansion by flow cytometry. At blood sampling, none of the patients had yet received therapy. The receptor was derived from a human donor with aplastic anemia. The chain recombines TRBV7-8 with TRBJ2-3, with D tentatively TRBD2 (5 bases). The sequenced material came from sorted CD4+, CD8+, or CD8+CD57+ T cells (not recorded which) from PBMCs. Written as DNA, the CDR3 is TGTGCCAGCAGCTCCGGGGTTGCCACAGATACGCAGTATTTT. Protein sequence: CASSSGVATDTQYF.